This TCR beta chain was recovered during a study of human T cells and chemical hapten exposure (dated by TCRdb to about 2021). Background for the entire study: For sensitization, 2% DPC in acetone was applied to a 2 cm by 2 cm area of upper inner arm skin. Patients additionally received weekly therapeutic DPC doses to the scalp throughout the roughly 25-week study period. Patch testing was done on the upper back using Finn chambers containing 0.01% DPC, and results were scored after 6 days according to International Contact Dermatitis Research Group standards. Alopecia areata with under or over 50% scalp involvement, alopecia totalis and alopecia universalis were represented in the patient cohort, which was mostly female. Libraries were combined into a pool for sequencing, and differences in TCR yield between samples came mainly from small differences in library volumes within the pool. This study followed changes in the peripheral blood TCR repertoire in vivo during primary and secondary sensitization of alopecia patients to the hapten diphenylcyclopropenone (DPC). Blood samples were taken from patients before sensitization (week 0) and at 2, 6 and about 24 weeks after DPC sensitization. Blood for TCR sequencing was provided by twenty-nine alopecia patients at one to four time points (pre-sensitization, 2, 6 and 24 weeks).

The time point label, as the study defines it: patch test 1, 2 weeks after DPC sensitization. Interpreted using the paper, the treatment or condition label stands for: therapeutic diphenylcyclopropenone sensitization with weekly scalp DPC. At each patch-test visit, blood was drawn before the patch test was applied. Patients were considered eligible if aged 18 to 70, diagnosed with alopecia and deemed suitable for DPC therapy, and patients were excluded if pregnant. Total RNA was extracted from unfractionated whole blood that had been collected in Tempus Blood RNA tubes. To prepare the library, RACE was applied. The run used a NextSeq 500. During library preparation, unique molecular identifiers were attached to individual cDNA molecules so that TCRs could be counted in a quantitative, reproducible way. Each blood RNA sample was used to sequence both TCR alpha and TCR beta chains. Under the source paper's analysis protocol: A median of about 89,000 TCRs per sample was observed, with a range of 23,224 to 690,600. The Decombinator software suite was used to annotate the V, J and CDR3 of the TCR reads. For the PS versus PT1 abundance plots, all samples were subsampled to the same number of TCRs (28,000). Expanded TCRs were defined as absent before sensitization and observed at least eight times at the 2-week time point. TCRdb redid the processing of the public reads, applying fastp at Q25 and MiXCR, and retained in-frame beta chains. Rows merge per CDR3 protein into single entries with the most common DNA and genes. The V and J calls come from TCRdb's annotation, not from the publication. Across this sample there are fewer than 500,000 distinct CDR3 sequences, with approximately 4.4% seen only once. The ten top clones hold 2% to 2.5% of the sample.

There are many counts of this clonotype. This receptor's antigen is unknown. Per-nucleotide qualities are absent, and no much larger clonotype sits a single base away. The germline V gene (reference sequence) specifies SEHNR as CDR1 and FQNEAQ as CDR2. The CDR3 sequence holds 15 residues, the cysteine and phenylalanine included. Of the read, only the CDR3 DNA is kept; its 45 bases are in frame from base 1. Trimmed from V: 4 bases; trimmed from J: 4 bases; junction bases lacking a gene match: 5. Study-level results and caveats: DPC sensitization did not change how many TCRs were above 1 in 1000 frequency, and no evidence was found of alterations in global repertoire structure. Compared with pre-sensitization or healthy control sets, expanded TCRs formed significantly more large CDR3 similarity clusters, which is consistent with antigen-driven responses. A positive correlation was found between the number of PT1 expanded TCRs and patch test score, with significance reached at thresholds 8, 16 and 32 but not 4. After repeated subsampling, changes were observed in the strength of the expansion versus patch-test correlation and in the threshold at which the correlation became significant. Because every patient had alopecia, a presumed autoimmune disease, the patients' immune response might differ from that of healthy individuals.

This clonotype was sampled from a woman aged 45 to 65 with alopecia areata. Some clones in this sample may be carry-over from other donors' samples. Rearrangement joined TRBV7-9 to TRBJ2-3, with 10 bases in between that match TRBD1. The material was whole blood, obtained in connection with sensitization to the hapten diphenylcyclopropenone (DPC). The DNA sequence reads TGTGCCAGCAGCTCCGGGACAGGGGATGCAGATACGCAGTATTTT. Its amino acids are CASSSGTGDADTQYF.